This TCR beta chain appears in the sequencing data of a study of shared clonotypes between healthy human individuals (dated by TCRdb to the early 2020s). Turning to the overall study: The cohort included a few men and a couple of women between 18 and 49 years of age. Leukapheresis yielded between about 0.9 and 10 billion PBMCs per donor. For each donor, CD4 naive and CD4 memory were each given three plates, CD8 naive was given two plates, and CD8 memory was given one plate. To increase sequencing depth and limit assay-specific biases, TCR repertoire library preparation and sequencing were carried out by different laboratories using diverse techniques. To estimate repertoire size and how much clonotypes are shared between individuals, the study performed deep sequencing of blood TCR repertoires from roughly five healthy adults.

Overall results and qualifications from the work: Clonotypes shared by all four sorted-subset donors showed higher generation probabilities than non-shared clonotypes. Only blood was sampled, and tissue TCR repertoires likely differ from those in blood. Because the study included a small number of donors, the genetic and exposure-history diversity represented was limited. Even with the large sequencing depth, rarefaction of the sorted-subset datasets indicated that sequencing was incomplete. Naive subsets generally had larger estimated clonotype richness than memory subsets did. Across a few donors, approximately 5% of naive CD4, approximately 3.6% of naive CD8, about 2.3% of memory CD4, and 0.3% to 0.45% of memory CD8 clonotypes were shared. Pairwise subsampling indicated that sequencing depth was expected to affect the degree of clonotype sharing among donors.

Including cysteine and phenylalanine, the CDR3 has 15 amino acids. Only the CDR3 portion is preserved as DNA: 45 bases, with reading frame beginning at the first base. As encoded in the germline V gene, CDR1 is MNHEY while CDR2 is SVGAGI. Trimming removed 1 base from V and 3 bases from J; the gene matches leave 5 bases unexplained. Healthy HIV-negative adults with no recently reported acute infections or vaccinations were included as donors. Only Caucasian adults living in Nashville, Tennessee, USA were represented among the donors. CD4+ T cells were enriched through magnetic negative selection, after which naive cells were positively selected on CD45RA and the remaining negative fraction served as the memory subset. Blood was collected by leukapheresis, and PBMCs were isolated by Ficoll-Histopaque density gradient centrifugation and then cryopreserved in liquid nitrogen vapor phase. Purity and quantity of every magnetically sorted T cell population were checked by analytical flow cytometry. From each sorted fraction, genomic DNA was isolated and quantified by UV absorbance on a Nanodrop 2000c.

TCR CDR3 regions were amplified from genomic DNA by multiplex PCR using the deep immunoSEQ assay. Extracted genomic DNA from each cell subset was distributed evenly across all wells of several immunoSEQ 96-well plates, and each plate was treated as a replicate. For sorted subsets, approximately 210 ng of genomic DNA, equivalent to some 30,000 T cell genomes, went into each replicate PCR. The purified libraries were quantified using a Qubit 3.0 fluorometer, sized with a Bioanalyzer 2100, and then quantified again using the KAPA Library Quantification kit. A separate single-read 150-cycle Illumina NextSeq 550 flow cell was used to sequence each immunoSEQ 96-well plate. Per the source publication's procedure: Because only junctional sequences without quality scores were contained in the immunoSEQ output, filtering matching that applied to full-length reads could not be performed. To assign V/J genes and CDR3, sequences were annotated using PyIR, a Python wrapper for IgBLAST v1.9, with IMGT germline references. Reads were filtered out if the reads had weak V/J assignments (E-value above 1e-6), no CDR3, stop codons, out-of-frame junctions, or ambiguous translated residues. V3J clonotypes were defined as sequences sharing an identical inferred V gene, J gene, and CDR3 amino acid sequence. The percentage overlap between two repertoires was calculated by dividing the number of shared unique clonotypes by the size of the smaller repertoire. Three approaches were used to assess repertoire richness: RTK rarefaction, the Chao1 estimator, and Recon v2.1 estimates of unobserved clonotypes. For all TCRbeta clonotypes obtained by the gDNA method from several donors, generation probabilities were computed with OLGA. TCRdb re-hosts the immuneACCESS table, in-frame sequences only. Its copies lack some clones; in the studies checked, an unresolved V gene accounts for under half of them, and the cause for the rest is not known. For V, J and clone size, that table is used; D and trimming come from the DNA. This sample gives about 1 million clones in total; around 74% of them show up just once. The top ten clones comprise roughly 1.4% of the sample.

Worth noting for this clone: Its antigen has not been determined. The record has no base qualities; no much larger clone is one base away.

The chain joins TRBV6-5 to TRBJ2-7, with 8 bases aligning to TRBD2. The sample comprised memory CD4+ T cells sorted from blood. Per the publication, the cell subset or site label means: CD45RA-negative fraction. This sequence originates from a man aged 18 to 29 in good health. The CDR3 is CASSYFTGGNYEQYF. The DNA reads TGTGCCAGCAGTTACTTTACGGGAGGGAACTACGAGCAGTACTTC.